This TCR beta chain is from a study of blood T cell repertoires in COVID-19. CDR1 and CDR2 from the germline V gene are SQVTM and ANQGSEA. The CDR3 runs 14 residues. V was clipped by 4 bases and J by 5 bases; unmatched bases: 7. Original methodology: By means of reference gene primer amplification, nucleated cell counts were estimated. Sequencing used immunoSEQ multiplex PCR; TCRdb keeps in-frame clones, though not all of them. D and trimming come from the DNA, and the V and J calls and clone size come from that table. The sample holds hundreds of thousands of clones, around 90% seen once. The TCR was taken from a man younger than 30 with active or convalescent COVID-19. The sample taken for sequencing was peripheral blood. The rearrangement joins TRBV29-1 to TRBJ1-4; 7 nucleotides line up with TRBD1. CDR3 region: CSVGWGQMNEKLFF. The CDR3 DNA sequence: TGCAGCGTTGGGTGGGGACAGATGAATGAAAAACTGTTTTTT. Drawing the rest from reference TRBV29-1 and TRBJ1-4, the complete variable domain is SAVISQKPSRDICQRGTSLTIQCQVDSQVTMMFWYRQQPGQSLTLIATANQGSEATYESGFVIDKFPISRPNLTFSTLTVSNMSPEDSSIYLCSVGWGQMNEKLFFGSGTQLSVL.